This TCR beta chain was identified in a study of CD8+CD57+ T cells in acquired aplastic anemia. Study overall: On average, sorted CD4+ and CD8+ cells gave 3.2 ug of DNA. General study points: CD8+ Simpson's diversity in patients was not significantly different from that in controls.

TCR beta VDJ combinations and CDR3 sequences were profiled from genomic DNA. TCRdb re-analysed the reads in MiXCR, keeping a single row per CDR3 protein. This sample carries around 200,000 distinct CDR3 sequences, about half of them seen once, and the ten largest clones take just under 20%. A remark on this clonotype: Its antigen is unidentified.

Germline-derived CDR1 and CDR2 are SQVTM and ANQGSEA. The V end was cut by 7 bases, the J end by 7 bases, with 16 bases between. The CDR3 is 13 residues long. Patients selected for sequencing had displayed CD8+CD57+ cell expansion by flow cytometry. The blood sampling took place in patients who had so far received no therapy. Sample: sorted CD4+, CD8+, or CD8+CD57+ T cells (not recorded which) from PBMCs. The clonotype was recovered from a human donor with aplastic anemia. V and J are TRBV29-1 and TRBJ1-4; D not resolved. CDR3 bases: TGCAGCGGTCTGGAGGTATACACTGAAAAACTGTTTTTT. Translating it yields CSGLEVYTEKLFF.